The 29 T cell receptor beta chains presented below share a single source sample, sequenced in a study of T-cell reconstitution after alpha-beta-depleted transplantation in children. During its preparation, the TCRbeta library received unique molecular identifiers. Each CDR3 protein is one row after TCRdb ran MiXCR on the PCR reads. This sample has around 500,000 distinct CDR3 sequences; approximately 13% occur once, and the top ten carry less than 6.5%. Sample: PBMCs from the stem cell graft donor, taken from the stem cell graft. The receptor set was obtained from a human donor who donated a stem cell graft to a child with combined immunodeficiency.

As concerns this clonotype: At one boundary the junction diverges from the germline segment, which might be a read error. The chain employs TRBV13 and TRBJ2-2; 13 bases agree with TRBD2. The CDR3 runs to 16 residues. Per germline, CDR1 PRHDT and CDR2 FYEKMQ (reference sequence). The CDR3 spells CASRDGTSGNTGEVFF. CDR3 nucleotide sequence: TGTGCCAGCAGGGACGGGACTAGCGGGAACACCGGGGAGGTGTTTTTT.

This clonotype was counted many times. CDR3: CSVEERDSYEQYF. The CDR3 nucleotides are TGCAGCGTTGAAGAGAGGGATTCCTACGAGCAGTACTTC. The chain combines TRBV29-1 with TRBJ2-7; tentative D call: TRBD2 (5 bases). Trimming removed 0 bases at V and 1 base at J, with 7 bases between. The germline CDR1 and CDR2 sequences are SQVTM and ANQGSEA. CDR3 size: 13 residues.

The chain employs TRBV3-1 and TRBJ2-7; D not resolved. Germline CDR1 LGHDT, CDR2 YNNKEL (reference sequence). The CDR3 has 13 residues. The V gene lost 1 base and the J gene lost 6 bases, with 10 bases spanning the gap. In DNA, the CDR3 is TGTGCCAGCAGCCAAGGCAGGTTCGGCGAGCAGTACTTC. It translates to CASSQGRFGEQYF.

The chain is built from TRBV20-1 and TRBJ2-7, with TRBD1 matching 9 bases. The CDR3 extends over 16 amino acids. The germline V gene encodes CDR1 DFQATT and CDR2 SNEGSKA (reference sequence). V shed 0 bases, J shed 2 bases, and the junction held 8 bases outside the gene matches. The CDR3 coding sequence is TGCAGTGCTAGAGATAGGGCGGGACAGGGCCCCTACGAGCAGTACTTC. This sequence encodes CSARDRAGQGPYEQYF.

V usage is TRBV12-3 or TRBV12-4 and J usage is TRBJ1-2; 9 positions agree with TRBD1. Trimming removed 7 bases from V and 0 bases from J; junction bases left unmatched: 3. The CDR3 has 14 amino acids. In DNA form, the CDR3 reads TGTGCCAGCACCAGACAGGGGGCTAACTATGGCTACACCTTC. Translated, it gives CASTRQGANYGYTF.

This clonotype was counted only a few times. The CDR3 sequence is CASSWDSGGETPDYSYNEQFF. CDR3 nucleotides: TGTGCCAGCAGTTGGGATAGCGGGGGGGAAACCCCAGATTACTCCTACAATGAGCAGTTCTTC. The rearrangement links TRBV6-2 or TRBV6-3 to TRBJ2-1; 11 bases map to TRBD2. Germline V gene data show CDR1 as MNHEY and CDR2 as SVGEGT. The junction had 17 bases not matched to a gene; V was cut back by 4 bases and J by 0 bases. The CDR3 contains 21 residues.

This clonotype was counted between two and nine times. V gene TRBV30 combines with J gene TRBJ2-7; the D is unclear. This CDR3 has 15 residues. The germline V and J ends were trimmed by 0 bases and 0 bases, with 12 bases remaining between them. Germline V gives CDR1 GTSNPN, CDR2 SVGIG (reference sequence). The CDR3 loop reads CAWSVPRRSSYEQYF. For the CDR3, the DNA is TGTGCCTGGAGTGTCCCGAGGCGGAGCTCCTACGAGCAGTACTTC.

The chain uses TRBV6-5 and TRBJ2-1, with D perhaps TRBD1 (6 bases). V lost 0 bases and J lost 8, with 17 bases in between. CDR1 is MNHEY and CDR2 is SVGAGI in the germline V gene. The CDR3 extends over 16 amino acids. This chain's CDR3 is CASSYSRPSRGDEQFF. The CDR3 nucleotides are TGTGCCAGCAGTTACTCGAGGCCTAGCAGGGGTGATGAGCAGTTCTTC.

The rearrangement uses TRBV2 and TRBJ2-1; D is undetermined. CDR3 length: 12 amino acids. The germline V and J ends were trimmed by 6 bases and 8 bases, with 11 bases remaining between them. Germline values: CDR1 SNHLY, CDR2 FYNNEI. The CDR3 here is CASSPGSDEQFF. The CDR3 coding sequence is TGTGCCAGCAGCCCCGGGTCTGATGAGCAGTTCTTC.

The chain carries TRBV20-1 and TRBJ2-5; TRBD1 matches 7 bases. CDR1 is DFQATT and CDR2 is SNEGSKA in the germline V gene (reference sequence). With 0 bases clipped from V and 4 bases from J, the junction kept 5 bases outside the gene matches. The CDR3 covers 14 residues. This CDR3 reads CSARDSAGGETQYF. The CDR3 region has the DNA TGCAGTGCTAGAGATTCGGCAGGGGGAGAGACCCAGTACTTC.

V and J are TRBV25-1 and TRBJ2-3; D tentatively fits TRBD1 or TRBD2 (5 bases each). This CDR3 has 16 residues. V gave up 2 bases and J gave up 6 bases, with 18 bases separating them. Germline CDR1 MGHDK, CDR2 SYGVNS. The CDR3 here is CASSEVTGGPMDTQYF. In DNA, the CDR3 is TGTGCCAGCAGTGAAGTAACAGGAGGCCCCATGGATACGCAGTATTTT.

This clonotype was counted ten times or more. This chain links TRBV4-3 with TRBJ2-7; 10 bases agree with TRBD2. Germline loops: CDR1 LGHNA, CDR2 YSLEER. The CDR3 extends over 19 amino acids. V lost 0 bases, J lost 6 bases, and 17 bases stayed unmatched. CDR3 sequence: CASSQDLLGAGGPQGEQYF. The CDR3 DNA follows: TGCGCCAGCAGCCAAGATCTGTTAGGAGCGGGAGGGCCTCAGGGCGAGCAGTACTTC.

This clonotype was picked up a small number of times. The chain joins TRBV13 to TRBJ2-7; D is unresolved. V was clipped by 3 bases and J by 5 bases, with 14 bases between them. The CDR3 has 14 residues. CDR1 and CDR2 from the germline V gene are PRHDT and FYEKMQ (reference sequence). The chain's CDR3 is CASSFGPPVHEQYF. CDR3 nucleotide sequence: TGTGCCAGCAGCTTCGGGCCCCCTGTTCACGAGCAGTACTTC.

This clonotype was seen only a few times. CDR3 sequence (DNA): TGTGCCAGCAGACTATCCGAGACAGGGTATCCGGAGACCCAGTACTTC. Its translation is CASRLSETGYPETQYF. The V call is TRBV6-1, the J call TRBJ2-5; 7 nucleotides align to TRBD1. The V gene's germline CDR1 is MNHNS and CDR2 SASEGT. The CDR3 length is 16 residues. V gave up 6 bases and J gave up 5 bases; unmatched junction bases: 15.

This clonotype was picked up a small number of times. This chain joins TRBV19 and TRBJ1-5; D gene ambiguous. The germline CDR1 and CDR2 sequences are LNHDA and SQIVND (reference sequence). The germline V and J ends were trimmed by 5 bases and 0 bases, with 8 bases remaining between them. The CDR3 consists of 14 residues. CDR3 sequence reads: CASSRSVSNQPQHF. The CDR3 DNA follows: TGTGCCAGTAGTCGTTCGGTTAGCAATCAGCCCCAGCATTTT.

This clonotype was recorded at least ten times. CDR3 loop: CASSSVRGADTQYF. For the CDR3, the DNA is TGTGCCAGCAGCTCCGTTCGGGGCGCAGATACGCAGTATTTT. The chain recombines TRBV7-2 with TRBJ2-3, with D perhaps matching TRBD1 or TRBD2 (5 bases each). The CDR3 is 14 amino acids. Trimming pared 4 bases from V and 4 bases from J, leaving 12 bases between. The germline CDR1 and CDR2 sequences are SGHTA and FQGNSA.

The genes are TRBV15 and TRBJ2-7, with D perhaps matching TRBD1 or TRBD2 (5 bases each). This CDR3 has 15 amino acids. From germline, CDR1 is LNHNV and CDR2 YYDKDF (reference sequence). V lost 5 bases to trimming and J lost 2 bases, with 16 bases between them. The CDR3 DNA is TGTGCCACCAGCGAGGGGACCACCTATCCCTACGAGCAGTACTTC. Translated, it gives CATSEGTTYPYEQYF.

The CDR3 bases are TGCAGCGTGTTGGACAGGGCCGGGGAGCTGTTTTTT. As protein: CSVLDRAGELFF. This chain uses TRBV29-1 with TRBJ2-2, with TRBD1 identical over 8 bases. The V gene's germline CDR1 is SQVTM and CDR2 ANQGSEA. V was pared by 6 bases and J by 6 bases, with 3 bases of the junction left unmatched. This CDR3 contains 12 residues.

This clonotype was counted ten times or more. The gene calls are TRBV27 and TRBJ2-1; D ambiguous. The CDR3 spans 14 residues. V was clipped by 8 bases and J by 4 bases, with 15 bases between them. Germline loops: CDR1 MNHEY, CDR2 SMNVEV (reference sequence). The CDR3 nucleotides read TGTGCCAGCTCGCTGGGGTTAGGGTACAATGAGCAGTTCTTC. Translation: CASSLGLGYNEQFF.

This clonotype was counted between two and nine times. The V gene is TRBV19, the J gene TRBJ2-1, with 8 bases matching TRBD1. Unmatched junction bases numbered 4, after V lost 3 bases and J lost 3 bases. This CDR3 has 15 amino acids. From germline, CDR1 is LNHDA and CDR2 SQIVND (reference sequence). The CDR3 reads CASSIGTGRYNEQFF. The CDR3 DNA reads as TGTGCCAGTAGTATCGGGACAGGCCGCTACAATGAGCAGTTCTTC.

The table lists this clonotype with many counts. This chain links TRBV5-1 with TRBJ2-1; 13 positions match TRBD2. CDR1 is SGHRS and CDR2 is YFSETQ in the germline V gene. This CDR3 is built from 18 residues. V shed 4 bases, J shed 0 bases, and the junction held 7 bases outside the gene matches. CDR3 loop: CASSAGLAGVSSYNEQFF. The CDR3, as DNA: TGCGCCAGCAGCGCCGGACTAGCGGGAGTAAGCTCCTACAATGAGCAGTTCTTC.

The chain couples TRBV28 to TRBJ2-1; TRBD1 might be the D (6 bases). The CDR3 spans 15 residues. V dropped 5 bases and J dropped 8 bases, with 19 bases sitting between them. CDR1 is MDHEN and CDR2 is SYDVKM in the germline V gene. CDR3 DNA sequence: TGTGCCAGCAGTCCCGACAGGTCCCCGATCGATGAGCAGTTCTTC. Translated, it gives CASSPDRSPIDEQFF.

Comments on this clonotype: Mismatch with germline at one junction end may stem from a read error. The chain recombines TRBV2 with TRBJ2-5; the D is unclear. The CDR3 extends over 14 amino acids. Germline V CDR1 and CDR2: SNHLY, FYNNEI. The CDR3 protein is CASREDIHQETQYF. The CDR3 DNA is TGTGCCAGCAGGGAAGACATCCACCAAGAGACCCAGTACTTC.

This clonotype was seen only a few times. V and J are TRBV19 and TRBJ2-5; 10 bases agree with TRBD2. The V and J ends lost 5 bases and 6 bases, in that order; junction bases with no gene match: 9. Germline V gives CDR1 LNHDA, CDR2 SQIVND (reference sequence). This CDR3 region has 15 residues. The CDR3 DNA is TGTGCCAGTAGTCCGCTAGCGGGAGAGGTGAAGACCCAGTACTTC. Its translation is CASSPLAGEVKTQYF. Complete variable domain (other parts from reference TRBV19 and TRBJ2-5): DGGITQSPKYLFRKEGQNVTLSCEQNLNHDAMYWYRQDPGQGLRLIYYSQIVNDFQKGDIAEGYSVSREKKESFPLTVTSAQKNPTAFYLCASSPLAGEVKTQYFGPGTRLLVL.

This clonotype was seen ten or more times. The chain combines TRBV7-2 with TRBJ1-4; no firm D call. The CDR3 sequence is 14 residues long. Trimming took off 2 bases at V and 0 bases at J, with 4 bases between the two ends. CDR1 SGHTA and CDR2 FQGNSA come from the germline V gene. The CDR3 DNA sequence: TGTGCCAGCAGCTTAATGGCAACTAATGAAAAACTGTTTTTT. This sequence encodes CASSLMATNEKLFF. The whole variable domain, filled in from reference TRBV7-2 and TRBJ1-4, reads GAGVSQSPSNKVTEKGKDVELRCDPISGHTALYWYRQSLGQGLEFLIYFQGNSAPDKSGLPSDRFSAERTGGSVSTLTIQRTQQEDSAVYLCASSLMATNEKLFFGSGTQLSVL.

This clonotype was seen only a few times. The chain employs TRBV6-1 and TRBJ2-2; perhaps TRBD1 as D (6 bases). The CDR3 loop spans 15 amino acids. Germline V CDR1 and CDR2: MNHNS, SASEGT. The ends were cut back, 5 bases at V and 6 bases at J, with 16 bases in the middle. For the CDR3, the DNA is TGTGCCAGCAGTACCCCAACAGGGTTACCCGGGGAGCTGTTTTTT. Its translation is CASSTPTGLPGELFF.

The sample holds a few counts of this clonotype. The chain combines TRBV7-9 with TRBJ2-7; 12 nucleotides agree with TRBD2. CDR3 length: 15 residues. The ends lost 5 bases at V and 2 bases at J; junction bases unmatched: 4. Germline V lookup: CDR1 SEHNR, CDR2 FQNEAQ (reference sequence). The CDR3 is CASSRLAGAPYEQYF. DNA for the CDR3: TGTGCCAGCAGCCGACTAGCGGGAGCACCCTACGAGCAGTACTTC.

This clonotype occurred many times. This sequence joins TRBV4-3 and TRBJ2-1; D is unclear. The CDR3 has 16 residues. Trimming pared 1 base from V and 4 bases from J, leaving 14 bases between. Germline V gene data show CDR1 as LGHNA and CDR2 as YSLEER. CDR3 region: CASSQVAEFGYNEQFF. The CDR3 nucleotides are TGCGCCAGCAGCCAAGTTGCGGAATTTGGGTACAATGAGCAGTTCTTC.

This clonotype has just a few counts. This rearrangement joins TRBV10-3 to TRBJ2-1; 7 bases align to TRBD2. Germline V lookup: CDR1 ENHRY, CDR2 SYGVKD. With V trimmed by 2 bases and J by 0 bases, 7 bases remained unmatched. The CDR3 totals 17 residues. The CDR3 sequence: CAISEPRGESSYNEQFF. DNA of the CDR3: TGTGCCATCAGTGAGCCCCGGGGGGAAAGCTCCTACAATGAGCAGTTCTTC.